The 5 T cell receptor beta chains below all came from one sample that was sequenced in a study of T cell responses to AZD1222 COVID-19 vaccine. This table comes from immunoSEQ multiplex PCR, and its TCRdb copy is limited to in-frame clones, with some not included. The repertoire consists of approximately 110,000 clones, with about 85% occurring once and the leading ten covering around 6.2%. This material consisted of peripheral blood, taken on day 0 of AZD1222 vaccination. Source of these receptors: an adult in good health.

The genes are TRBV7-9 and TRBJ1-5; 11 nucleotides match TRBD1. V was pared by 3 bases and J by 7 bases, with 11 bases of the junction left unmatched. Per germline, CDR1 SEHNR and CDR2 FQNEAQ (reference sequence). The CDR3 sequence is 17 residues long. The CDR3 DNA follows: TGTGCCAGCAGCTTGGGTGGACAGGGGGCGCAGGGGCAGCCCCAGCATTTT. This gives the protein CASSLGGQGAQGQPQHF.

The chain has TRBV7-3 and TRBJ2-6; maybe TRBD2 (6 bases). This CDR3 contains 19 residues. With 2 bases removed from V and 2 bases from J, the gap between germline ends came to 19 bases. Germline CDR1 reads SGHTA; CDR2 reads FQGTGA. The CDR3 DNA follows: TGTGCCAGCAGCTTATGGGGGAGGAGGGAGGTTGCTGGGGCCAACGTCCTGACTTTC. Translated, it gives CASSLWGRREVAGANVLTF.

This clone was picked up one time. The rearrangement joins TRBV5-5 to TRBJ1-2; D gene unclear. CDR1 is SGHKS, CDR2 YYEKEE, per germline (reference sequence). The germline V and J ends were trimmed by 2 bases and 7 bases, with 15 bases remaining between them. CDR3 length: 14 residues. The CDR3 reads CASSLDGTLSGYTF. CDR3 nucleotide sequence: TGTGCCAGCAGCTTAGACGGAACTTTGTCTGGCTACACCTTC.

The V gene is TRBV6-1, the J gene TRBJ1-6, with 10 bases that match TRBD1. The CDR3 consists of 15 residues. V was pared by 1 base and J by 7 bases, with 1 base of the junction left unmatched. In germline, CDR1 is MNHNS, CDR2 SASEGT. DNA of the CDR3: TGTGCCAGCAGTGAAGTGGGACAGGGGAATTCACCCCTCCACTTT. Protein product: CASSEVGQGNSPLHF.

V is TRBV11-2 and J is TRBJ2-1, with D possibly matching TRBD1 (6 bases). The CDR3 is 16 amino acids. Germline V CDR1 and CDR2: SGHAT, FQNNGV. Between the trimmed V and J ends, which lost 2 bases and 4 bases, there was a span of 15 bases. This chain's CDR3 is CASSLLAADSYNEQFF. In nucleotides, the CDR3 is TGTGCCAGCAGCTTATTGGCCGCGGACAGTTACAATGAGCAGTTCTTC.